Listed below are T cell receptor beta chains from one sample, sequenced in a study of glioma-infiltrating T cells after dendritic cell vaccination. Method: immunoSEQ multiplex PCR; TCRdb's copy keeps in-frame clones and lacks some. The sample yields approximately 82,000 clones, about 90% seen once. The sample in question was blood, obtained before dendritic cell vaccination. These receptors all stem from a human donor with glioblastoma. CDR3s leave out the opening cysteine and the closing phenylalanine or tryptophan.

V,J,CDR3
TRBV5-1,TRBJ2-5,ASSLAIGGEETQY
TRBV4-1,TRBJ2-7,ASSQEGLSSYEQY
TRBV7-8,TRBJ1-3,ASSSDRGTIY
TRBV2,TRBJ2-1,ASLAGGPGEQF
TRBV4-2,TRBJ2-7,ASSQDRLAVGEQY
TRBV30,TRBJ2-3,AWQTSGTDTQY
TRBV7-8,TRBJ2-7,ASSLRTSGPYEQY
TRBV6-1,TRBJ2-5,ASSTQLGTARRQY
TRBV5-4,TRBJ2-1,ASSLAGSNEQF
TRBV28,TRBJ1-5,ASSPMSNQPQH
TRBV30,TRBJ2-1,AWSGGAGTSFYEQF
TRBV20-1,TRBJ2-1,SARVEGEQF
TRBV19,TRBJ2-3,ASSMGLGGDTQY
TRBV4-2,TRBJ1-5,ASSPSGTGGNQPQH
TRBV6-1,TRBJ1-1,ASSETGQAEAF
TRBV2,TRBJ1-4,ASKNGGLF
TRBV5-4,TRBJ1-2,ASSPGQGANNYGYT
TRBV11-2,TRBJ2-7,ASRLAGVSHEQY
TRBV28,TRBJ1-2,ASRSGGNYGYT
TRBV5-4,TRBJ1-6,ASSLAEDRGGSPLH
TRBV30,TRBJ1-1,AWNPQDRNTEAF
TRBV4-1,TRBJ2-1,ASSQEETNSYNEQF
TRBV14,TRBJ2-6,ASSQTWGQDANVLT
TRBV30,TRBJ2-5,AWSVGAGGRETQY
TRBV5-1,TRBJ1-1,ASSWGLNTEAF
TRBV10-2,TRBJ2-5,ASGRADQETQY
TRBV5-1,TRBJ2-7,ASRNDRGRSYEQY
TRBV19,TRBJ1-1,ASSPGTGGNTEAF
TRBV27,TRBJ2-7,ASKSQPQGSGSESYEQY
TRBV4-1,TRBJ1-2,ASTRRGGSVYGYT
TRBV6-1,TRBJ1-3,ASTPLGGIGNTIY
TRBV4-2,TRBJ1-5,ASSRDREWGQPQH
TRBV27,TRBJ2-3,ASGHRTAITDTQY
TRBV7-3,TRBJ2-7,ASSKGDSYYEQY
TRBV5-6,TRBJ2-3,ASSTSDRGLGTDTQY
TRBV6-1,TRBJ2-7,ASREMTSPTAEQY
TRBV9,TRBJ2-7,ASSVEQAAYEQY
TRBV5-1,TRBJ2-3,ASSYRGGEDTQY
TRBV5-1,TRBJ1-1,ASSLDGEGAF
TRBV29-1,TRBJ2-7,SVARGSEYEQY
TRBV7-2,TRBJ1-4,ASSLDPLSGEKLF
TRBV19,TRBJ2-3,ASSIDLARSTDTQY
TRBV6-1,TRBJ1-3,ASSEGNFPGNTIY
TRBV6-5,TRBJ2-7,ASRPTGVGSYEQY
TRBV5-1,TRBJ2-7,ASSFDGNSYEQY
TRBV19,TRBJ1-1,ASRRETLNTEAF
TRBV6-1,TRBJ2-7,ASSVGQSSYEQY
TRBV5-5,TRBJ2-5,ASSWEREETQY
TRBV19,TRBJ2-7,ASSKDRGQGYEQY
TRBV19,TRBJ1-5,ASKRTLGNQPQH
TRBV5-1,TRBJ2-1,ASSLARRPGGNEQF
TRBV19,TRBJ1-5,ASSNRQEPTPRPQH